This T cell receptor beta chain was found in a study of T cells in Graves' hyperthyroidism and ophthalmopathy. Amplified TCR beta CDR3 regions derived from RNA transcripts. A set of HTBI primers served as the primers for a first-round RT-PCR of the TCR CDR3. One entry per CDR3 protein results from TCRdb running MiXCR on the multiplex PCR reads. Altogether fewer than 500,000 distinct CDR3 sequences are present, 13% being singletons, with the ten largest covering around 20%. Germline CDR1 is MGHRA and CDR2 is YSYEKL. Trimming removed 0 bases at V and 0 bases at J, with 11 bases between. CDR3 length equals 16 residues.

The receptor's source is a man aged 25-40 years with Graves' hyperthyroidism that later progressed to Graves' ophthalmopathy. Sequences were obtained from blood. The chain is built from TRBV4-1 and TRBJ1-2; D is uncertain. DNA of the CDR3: TGCGCCAGCAGCCAAGAACCGGGCCAATCTAACTATGGCTACACCTTC. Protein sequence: CASSQEPGQSNYGYTF.